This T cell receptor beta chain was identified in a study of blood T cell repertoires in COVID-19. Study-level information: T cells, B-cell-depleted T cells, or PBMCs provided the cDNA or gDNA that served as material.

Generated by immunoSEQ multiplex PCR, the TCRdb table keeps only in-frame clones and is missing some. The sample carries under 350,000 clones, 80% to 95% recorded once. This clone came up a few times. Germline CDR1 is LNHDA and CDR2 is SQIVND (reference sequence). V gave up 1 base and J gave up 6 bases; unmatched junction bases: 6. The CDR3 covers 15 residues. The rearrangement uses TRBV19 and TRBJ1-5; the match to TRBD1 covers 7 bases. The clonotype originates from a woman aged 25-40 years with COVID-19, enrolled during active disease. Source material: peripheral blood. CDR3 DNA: TGTGCCAGTAGTATAGGGACAGGCAATCGTCAGCCCCAGCATTTT. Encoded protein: CASSIGTGNRQPQHF.